The 3 T cell receptor beta chains given below trace back to one sample, sequenced in a study of T cell responses to AZD1222 COVID-19 vaccine. Sequencing was performed with immunoSEQ multiplex PCR; in TCRdb, only in-frame clones are kept and a portion is missing. In the table there are about 220,000 clones, 93% of which are singletons. Source: peripheral blood, taken on day 0 of MenACWY control vaccination. The receptors shown here come from an adult in good health.

The chain has TRBV4-1 and TRBJ1-1; 11 positions agree with TRBD1. Germline CDR1 is MGHRA and CDR2 is YSYEKL. V dropped 0 bases and J dropped 6; count of bases not matched to a gene: 15. The CDR3 totals 19 residues. CDR3 coding DNA: TGCGCCAGCAGCCAAGATCTGGAGGGGACAGGGGGATTTAGCCCTGAAGCTTTCTTT. Its translation: CASSQDLEGTGGFSPEAFF.

The V call is TRBV3-1 (or the pseudogene TRBV3-2), the J call TRBJ2-2; unclear D gene. V lost 5 bases and J 5 bases, leaving 18 bases between the germline ends. CDR3 size: 16 residues. Per germline, CDR1 LGHDT and CDR2 YNNKEL (reference sequence). CDR3 nucleotides: TGTGCCAGCAGCTCAGGTGGGCTAGTCGTAACCGGGGAGCTGTTTTTT. Protein: CASSSGGLVVTGELFF.

The rearrangement links TRBV7-9 to TRBJ1-6; TRBD1 aligns across 9 bases. Trimming took 3 bases from V and 6 from J; bases not matched to a gene: 3. The CDR3 is 15 amino acids. Germline loops: CDR1 SEHNR, CDR2 FQNEAQ (reference sequence). This chain's CDR3 is CASSFNRGRNSPLHF. As DNA, the CDR3 is TGTGCCAGCAGCTTTAACAGGGGGCGTAATTCACCCCTCCACTTT.